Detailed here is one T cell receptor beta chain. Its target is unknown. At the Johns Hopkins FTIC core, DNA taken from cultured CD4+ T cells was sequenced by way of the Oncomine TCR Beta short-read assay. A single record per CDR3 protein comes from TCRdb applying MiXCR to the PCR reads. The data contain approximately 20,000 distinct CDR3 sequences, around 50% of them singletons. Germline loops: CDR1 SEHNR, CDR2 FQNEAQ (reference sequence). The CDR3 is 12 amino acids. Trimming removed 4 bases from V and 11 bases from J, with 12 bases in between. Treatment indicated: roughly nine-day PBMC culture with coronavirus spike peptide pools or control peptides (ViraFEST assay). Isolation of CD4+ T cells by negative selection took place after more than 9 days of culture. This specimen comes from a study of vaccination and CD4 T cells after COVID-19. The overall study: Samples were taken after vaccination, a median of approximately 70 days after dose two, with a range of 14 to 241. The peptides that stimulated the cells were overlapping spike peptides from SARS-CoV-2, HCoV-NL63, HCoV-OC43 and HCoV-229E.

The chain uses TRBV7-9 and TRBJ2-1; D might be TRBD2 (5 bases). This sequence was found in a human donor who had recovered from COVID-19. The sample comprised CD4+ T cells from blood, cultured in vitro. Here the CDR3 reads CASSSIASQQFF. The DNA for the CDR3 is TGTGCCAGCAGCTCCATAGCGTCCCAGCAGTTCTTC.